This record looks at one T cell receptor beta chain sequence and its context. Antigen specificity is unknown. An end of the junction does not agree with germline; a read error may underlie this. This CDR3 has 15 amino acids. In germline, CDR1 is DFQATT, CDR2 SNEGSKA (reference sequence). Profiles of TCR beta VDJ and CDR3 were generated from a genomic DNA template. TCRdb itself ran the reads through MiXCR, one entry per CDR3 protein. Of 120,000 or so distinct CDR3 sequences in the sample, 50% to 60% were seen once. The sample comes from a study of CD8+CD57+ T cells in acquired aplastic anemia. General observations from the study: Comparison of patients with controls identified almost 30 shared CD8+ CDR3 sequences.

Patients picked for sequencing had shown CD8+CD57+ cell expansion detected by flow cytometry. The receptor comes from a human donor with aplastic anemia. The sequenced sample consisted of sorted CD4+, CD8+, or CD8+CD57+ T cells (not recorded which) from PBMCs. The genes are TRBV20-1 and TRBJ2-7; a weak D match, TRBD2 (5 bases). The CDR3 here is CSARDTYSGSYEQYF. CDR3 DNA: TGCAGTGCCAGAGATACCTACAGTGGGAGCTACGAGCAGTACTTC.